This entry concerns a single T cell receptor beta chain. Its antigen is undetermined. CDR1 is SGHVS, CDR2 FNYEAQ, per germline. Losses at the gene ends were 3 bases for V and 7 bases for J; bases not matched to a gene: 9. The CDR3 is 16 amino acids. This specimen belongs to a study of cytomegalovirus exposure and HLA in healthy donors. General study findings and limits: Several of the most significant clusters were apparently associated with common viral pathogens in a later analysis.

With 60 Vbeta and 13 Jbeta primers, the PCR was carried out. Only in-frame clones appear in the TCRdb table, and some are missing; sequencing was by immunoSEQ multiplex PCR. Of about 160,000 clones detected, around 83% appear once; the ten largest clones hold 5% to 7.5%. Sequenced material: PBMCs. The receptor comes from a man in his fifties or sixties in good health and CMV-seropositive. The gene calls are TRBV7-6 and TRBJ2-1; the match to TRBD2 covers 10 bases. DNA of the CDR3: TGTGCCAGCAGCTTGACCGGTAGCGGGGGGAAGAATGAGCAGTTCTTC. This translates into CASSLTGSGGKNEQFF.